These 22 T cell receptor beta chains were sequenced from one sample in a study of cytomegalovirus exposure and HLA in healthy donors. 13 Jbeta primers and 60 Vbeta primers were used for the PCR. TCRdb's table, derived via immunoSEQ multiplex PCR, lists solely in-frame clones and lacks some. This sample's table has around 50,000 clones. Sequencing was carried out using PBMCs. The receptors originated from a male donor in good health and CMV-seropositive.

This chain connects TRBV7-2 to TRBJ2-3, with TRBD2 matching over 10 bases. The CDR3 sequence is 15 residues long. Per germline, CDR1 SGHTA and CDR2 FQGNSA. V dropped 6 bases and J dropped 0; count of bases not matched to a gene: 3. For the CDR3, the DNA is TGTGCCAGCAGTCGTAGCGGGGGGAGCACAGATACGCAGTATTTT. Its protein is CASSRSGGSTDTQYF.

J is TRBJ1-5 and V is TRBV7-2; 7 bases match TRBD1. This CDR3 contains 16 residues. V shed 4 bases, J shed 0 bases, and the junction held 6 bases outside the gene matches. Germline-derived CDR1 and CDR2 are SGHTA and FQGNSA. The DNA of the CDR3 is TGTGCCAGCAGCTACAGGGGACTGGATAGCAATCAGCCCCAGCATTTT. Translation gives CASSYRGLDSNQPQHF. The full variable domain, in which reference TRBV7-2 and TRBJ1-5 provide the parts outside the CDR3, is GAGVSQSPSNKVTEKGKDVELRCDPISGHTALYWYRQSLGQGLEFLIYFQGNSAPDKSGLPSDRFSAERTGGSVSTLTIQRTQQEDSAVYLCASSYRGLDSNQPQHFGDGTRLSIL.

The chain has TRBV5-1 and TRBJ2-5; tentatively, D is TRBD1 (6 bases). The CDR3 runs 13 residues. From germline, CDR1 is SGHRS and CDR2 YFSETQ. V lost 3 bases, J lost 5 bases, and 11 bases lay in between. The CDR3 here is CASSYWGRETQYF. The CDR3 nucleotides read TGCGCCAGCAGCTACTGGGGGCGGGAGACCCAGTACTTC.

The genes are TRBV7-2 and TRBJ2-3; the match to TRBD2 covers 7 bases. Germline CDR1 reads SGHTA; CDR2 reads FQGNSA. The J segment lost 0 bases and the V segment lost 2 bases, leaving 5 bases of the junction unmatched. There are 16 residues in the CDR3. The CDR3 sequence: CASSLLAGVSTDTQYF. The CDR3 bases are TGTGCCAGCAGCTTACTTGCGGGGGTTAGCACAGATACGCAGTATTTT.

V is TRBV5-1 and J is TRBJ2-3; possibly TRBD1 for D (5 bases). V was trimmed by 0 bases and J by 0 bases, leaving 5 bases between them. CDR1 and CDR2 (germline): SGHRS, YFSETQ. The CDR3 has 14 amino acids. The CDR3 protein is CASSLGQSTDTQYF. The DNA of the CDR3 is TGCGCCAGCAGCTTGGGACAGAGCACAGATACGCAGTATTTT.

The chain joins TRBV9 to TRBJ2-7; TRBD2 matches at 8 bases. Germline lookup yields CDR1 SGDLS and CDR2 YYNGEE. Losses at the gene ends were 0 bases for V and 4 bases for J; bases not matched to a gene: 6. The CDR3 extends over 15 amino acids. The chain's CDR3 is CASSVGPGGPYEQYF. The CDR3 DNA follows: TGTGCCAGCAGCGTAGGACCGGGGGGGCCTTACGAGCAGTACTTC.

This CDR3 is CASTIGLAGRGEQYF. CDR3 nucleotides: TGCGCCAGCACTATTGGACTAGCGGGGCGAGGCGAGCAGTACTTC. This chain joins TRBV10-1 and TRBJ2-7; 12 nucleotides agree with TRBD2. This CDR3 contains 15 residues. CDR1 WNHNN and CDR2 SYGVQD come from the germline V gene (reference sequence). The junction had 10 bases not matched to a gene; V was cut back by 7 bases and J by 6 bases.

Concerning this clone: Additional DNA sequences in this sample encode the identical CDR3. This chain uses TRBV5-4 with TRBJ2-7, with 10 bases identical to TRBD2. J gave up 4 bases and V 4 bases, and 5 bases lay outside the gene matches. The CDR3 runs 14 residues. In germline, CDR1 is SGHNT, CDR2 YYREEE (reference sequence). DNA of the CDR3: TGTGCCAGCAGCATCGGACTAGCGGCATACGAGCAGTACTTC. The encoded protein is CASSIGLAAYEQYF.

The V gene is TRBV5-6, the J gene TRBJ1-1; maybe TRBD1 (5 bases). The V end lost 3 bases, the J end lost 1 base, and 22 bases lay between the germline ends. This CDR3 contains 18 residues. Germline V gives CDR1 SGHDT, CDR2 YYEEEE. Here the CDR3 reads CASSSLTGTLSPNTEAFF. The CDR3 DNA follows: TGTGCCAGCAGCTCCCTAACCGGGACTCTAAGTCCGAACACTGAAGCTTTCTTT.

Here the CDR3 reads CASSRSGEGRETQYF. CDR3 sequence (DNA): TGCGCCAGCAGCCGGTCCGGGGAGGGGCGAGAGACCCAGTACTTC. The V call is TRBV4-3, the J call TRBJ2-5; 7 nucleotides line up with TRBD2. V was clipped by 4 bases and J by 4 bases; unmatched bases: 9. Germline assignment: CDR1 LGHNA and CDR2 YSLEER. This CDR3 region has 15 residues.

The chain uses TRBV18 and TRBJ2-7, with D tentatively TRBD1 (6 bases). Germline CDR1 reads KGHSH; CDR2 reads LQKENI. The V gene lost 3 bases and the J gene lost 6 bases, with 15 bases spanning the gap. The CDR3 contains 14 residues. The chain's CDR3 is CASSPLGQGGEQYF. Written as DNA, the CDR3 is TGTGCCAGCTCACCTCTGGGCCAAGGGGGCGAGCAGTACTTC.

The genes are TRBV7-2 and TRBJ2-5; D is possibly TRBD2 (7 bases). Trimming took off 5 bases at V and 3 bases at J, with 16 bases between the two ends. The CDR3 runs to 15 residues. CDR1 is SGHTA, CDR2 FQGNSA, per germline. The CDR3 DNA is TGTGCCAGCAGCCCGATGGGGGGGGGCAAAGAGACCCAGTACTTC. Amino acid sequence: CASSPMGGGKETQYF.

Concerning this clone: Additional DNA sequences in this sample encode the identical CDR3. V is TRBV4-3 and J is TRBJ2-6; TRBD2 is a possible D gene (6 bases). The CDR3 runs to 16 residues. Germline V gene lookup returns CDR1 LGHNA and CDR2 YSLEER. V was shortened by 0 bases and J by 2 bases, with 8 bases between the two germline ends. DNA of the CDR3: TGCGCCAGCAGCCAAGATGGAGGGGCTGGGGCCAACGTCCTGACTTTC. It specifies CASSQDGGAGANVLTF.

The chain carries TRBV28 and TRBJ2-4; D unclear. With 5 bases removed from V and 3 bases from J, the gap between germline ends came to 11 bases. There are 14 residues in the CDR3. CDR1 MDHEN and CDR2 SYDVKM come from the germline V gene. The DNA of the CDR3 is TGTGCCAGCAGTGCACATAGCCACAAAAACATTCAGTACTTC. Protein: CASSAHSHKNIQYF.

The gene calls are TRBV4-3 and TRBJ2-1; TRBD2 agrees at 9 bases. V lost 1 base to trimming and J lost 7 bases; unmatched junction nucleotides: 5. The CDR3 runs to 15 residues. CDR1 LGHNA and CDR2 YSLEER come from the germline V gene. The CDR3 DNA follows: TGCGCCAGCAGCCAAGCGGCGGGGGGGCGGAATGAGCAGTTCTTC. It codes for CASSQAAGGRNEQFF.

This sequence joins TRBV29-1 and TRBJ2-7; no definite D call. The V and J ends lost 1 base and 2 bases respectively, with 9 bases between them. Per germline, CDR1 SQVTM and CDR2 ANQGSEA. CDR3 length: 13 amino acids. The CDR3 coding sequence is TGCAGCGTTGAAGGAGTCGGTGCCTACGAGCAGTACTTC. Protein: CSVEGVGAYEQYF.

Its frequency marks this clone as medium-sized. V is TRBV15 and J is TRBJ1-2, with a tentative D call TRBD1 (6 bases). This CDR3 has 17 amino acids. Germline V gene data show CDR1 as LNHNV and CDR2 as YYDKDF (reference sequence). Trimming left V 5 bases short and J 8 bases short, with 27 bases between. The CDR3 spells CATSSFSLMAYREGYTF. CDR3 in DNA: TGTGCCACCAGCTCCTTTTCCCTGATGGCCTACAGGGAGGGCTACACCTTC.

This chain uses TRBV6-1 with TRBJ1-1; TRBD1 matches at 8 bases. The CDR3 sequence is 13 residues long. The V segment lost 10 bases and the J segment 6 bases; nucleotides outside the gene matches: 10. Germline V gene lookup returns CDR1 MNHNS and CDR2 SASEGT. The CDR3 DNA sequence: TGTGCCACCAAGGGACAGGTGGGCGCTGAAGCTTTCTTT. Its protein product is CATKGQVGAEAFF.

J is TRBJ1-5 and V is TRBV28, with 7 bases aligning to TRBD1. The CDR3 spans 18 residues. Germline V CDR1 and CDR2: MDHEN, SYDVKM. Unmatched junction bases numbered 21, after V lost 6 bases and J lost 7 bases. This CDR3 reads CASRGWSAGGGKGQPQHF. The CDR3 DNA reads TGTGCCAGCAGAGGGTGGTCAGCAGGGGGAGGAAAGGGACAGCCCCAGCATTTT. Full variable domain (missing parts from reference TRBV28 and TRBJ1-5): DVKVTQSSRYLVKRTGEKVFLECVQDMDHENMFWYRQDPGLGLRLIYFSYDVKMKEKGDIPEGYSVSREKKERFSLILESASTNQTSMYLCASRGWSAGGGKGQPQHFGDGTRLSIL.

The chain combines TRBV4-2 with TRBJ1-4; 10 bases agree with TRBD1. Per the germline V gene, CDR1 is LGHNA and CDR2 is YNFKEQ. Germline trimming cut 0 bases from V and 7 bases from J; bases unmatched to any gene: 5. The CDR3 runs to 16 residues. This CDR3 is CASSQDPGTGVEKLFF. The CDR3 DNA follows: TGTGCCAGCAGCCAAGATCCTGGGACAGGGGTTGAAAAACTGTTTTTT.

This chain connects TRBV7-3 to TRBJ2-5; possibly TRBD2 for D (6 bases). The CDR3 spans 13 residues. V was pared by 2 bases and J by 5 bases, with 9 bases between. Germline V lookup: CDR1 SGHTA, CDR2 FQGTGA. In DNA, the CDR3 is TGTGCCAGCAGCTTACGGGGGAGGGAGACCCAGTACTTC. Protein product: CASSLRGRETQYF.

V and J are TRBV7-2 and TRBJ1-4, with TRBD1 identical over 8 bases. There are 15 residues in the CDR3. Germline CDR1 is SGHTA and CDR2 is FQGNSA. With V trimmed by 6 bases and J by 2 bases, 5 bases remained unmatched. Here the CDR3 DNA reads TGTGCCAGCAGGCAACAGGGGGGGACTAATGAAAAACTGTTTTTT. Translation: CASRQQGGTNEKLFF.